This T cell receptor beta chain appears in the sequencing data of a study of T cells in Graves' hyperthyroidism and ophthalmopathy. General study points: The model anticipated ophthalmopathy a median about six months pre-onset. Blood samples included most of the expanded thyroid clonotypes exceeding 0.001.

Germline lookup yields CDR1 SEHNR and CDR2 FQNEAQ (reference sequence). The CDR3 has 16 amino acids, counting both end residues. Comments on this clonotype: The antigen remains unidentified. No conserved phenylalanine or tryptophan is present at the end of the CDR3, so a read error is the likely explanation. It is unclear where the CDR3 begins or ends on the DNA, so no DNA is shown, and the CDR3 is as TCRdb lists it.

A patient was excluded if there was uncontrolled infection, other autoimmune disease, pregnancy or lactation. Used for diagnoses were clinical symptoms, serum thyroxine and TRAb, thyroid ultrasound and orbital computed tomography. TCR beta CDR3 sequences were amplified from RNA transcripts. When the TCR CDR3 underwent first-round RT-PCR, the HTBI primer set was used. MiXCR, run by TCRdb on the multiplex PCR reads, gives a single entry per CDR3 protein. Of roughly 510,000 distinct CDR3 sequences listed, approximately 48% are singletons. The TCR originated in an adult woman with Graves' disease, either hyperthyroidism or ophthalmopathy (not recorded which). This chain uses TRBV7-9 with TRBJ2-5; the table's D call, TRBD2, was not checked against the DNA. Sequencing used peripheral blood or thyroid tissue (not recorded which). Here the CDR3 reads CASSTAGGARGYTFGS.